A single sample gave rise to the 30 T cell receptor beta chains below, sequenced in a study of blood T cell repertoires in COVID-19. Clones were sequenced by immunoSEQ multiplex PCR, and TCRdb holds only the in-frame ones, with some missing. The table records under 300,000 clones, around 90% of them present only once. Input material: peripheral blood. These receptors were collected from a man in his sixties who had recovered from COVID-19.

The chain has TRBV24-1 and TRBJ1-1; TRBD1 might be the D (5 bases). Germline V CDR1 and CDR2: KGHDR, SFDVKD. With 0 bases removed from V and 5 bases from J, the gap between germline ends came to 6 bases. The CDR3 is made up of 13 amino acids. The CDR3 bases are TGTGCCACCAGTGATTTGTCAGGGACTGAAGCTTTCTTT. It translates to CATSDLSGTEAFF.

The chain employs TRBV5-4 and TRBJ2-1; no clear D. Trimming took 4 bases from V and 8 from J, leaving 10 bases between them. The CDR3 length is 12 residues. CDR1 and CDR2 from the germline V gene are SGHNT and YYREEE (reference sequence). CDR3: CASSAQFDEQFF. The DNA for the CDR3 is TGTGCCAGCAGCGCCCAGTTCGATGAGCAGTTCTTC.

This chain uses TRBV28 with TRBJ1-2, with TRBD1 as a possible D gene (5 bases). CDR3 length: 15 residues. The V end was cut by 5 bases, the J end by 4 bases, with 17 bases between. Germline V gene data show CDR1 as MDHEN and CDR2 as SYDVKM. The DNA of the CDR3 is TGTGCCAGCAGTCCTGTCACGGGCGGGGGCTATGGCTACACCTTC. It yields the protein CASSPVTGGGYGYTF.

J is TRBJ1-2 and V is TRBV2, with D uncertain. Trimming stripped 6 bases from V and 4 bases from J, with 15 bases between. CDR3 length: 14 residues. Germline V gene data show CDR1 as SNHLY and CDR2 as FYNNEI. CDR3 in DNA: TGTGCCAGCAGGGACTCACGAGGGCGCTATGGCTACACCTTC. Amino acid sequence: CASRDSRGRYGYTF.

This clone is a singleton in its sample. Here the CDR3 DNA reads TGCAGTGCTAGTAGAGGGACACGGATTTACGAGCAGTACTTC. Protein product: CSASRGTRIYEQYF. The chain carries TRBV20-1 and TRBJ2-7, with a possible D match to TRBD1 (6 bases). This CDR3 is built from 14 residues. Germline loops: CDR1 DFQATT, CDR2 SNEGSKA (reference sequence). V shed 3 bases and J shed 4 bases, with 16 bases lying between them.

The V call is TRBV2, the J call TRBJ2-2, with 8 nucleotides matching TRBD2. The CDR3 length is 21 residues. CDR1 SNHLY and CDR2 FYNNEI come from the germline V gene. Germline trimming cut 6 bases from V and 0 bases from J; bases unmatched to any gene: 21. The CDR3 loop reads CASRAGRGASRSASNTGELFF. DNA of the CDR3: TGTGCCAGCAGGGCCGGGCGGGGGGCATCTCGGTCCGCCTCGAACACCGGGGAGCTGTTTTTT.

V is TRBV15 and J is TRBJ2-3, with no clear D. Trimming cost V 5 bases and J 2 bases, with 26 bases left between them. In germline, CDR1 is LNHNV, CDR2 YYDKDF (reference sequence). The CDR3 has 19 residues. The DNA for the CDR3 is TGTGCCACCAGCTCGACTGCGGCTGCAGCTTCCCCTGACACAGATACGCAGTATTTT. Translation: CATSSTAAAASPDTDTQYF.

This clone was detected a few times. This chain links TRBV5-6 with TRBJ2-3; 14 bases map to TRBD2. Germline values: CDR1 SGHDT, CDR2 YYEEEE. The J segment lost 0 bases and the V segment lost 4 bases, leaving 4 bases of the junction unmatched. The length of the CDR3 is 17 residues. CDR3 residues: CASSGTSGGLSTDTQYF. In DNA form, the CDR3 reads TGTGCCAGCAGCGGGACTAGCGGGGGCCTTAGCACAGATACGCAGTATTTT.

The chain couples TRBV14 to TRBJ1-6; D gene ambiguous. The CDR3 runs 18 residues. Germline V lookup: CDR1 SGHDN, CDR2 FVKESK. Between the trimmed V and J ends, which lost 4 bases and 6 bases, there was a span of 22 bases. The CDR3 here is CASSLSRAPRRINSPLHF. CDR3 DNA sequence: TGTGCCAGCAGCCTTTCCCGTGCTCCTAGGAGGATTAATTCACCCCTCCACTTT.

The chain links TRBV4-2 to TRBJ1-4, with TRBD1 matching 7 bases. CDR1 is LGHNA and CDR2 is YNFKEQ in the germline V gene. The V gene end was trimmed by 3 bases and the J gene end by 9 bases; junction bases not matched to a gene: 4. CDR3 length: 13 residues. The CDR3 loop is CASSHEQGKKLFF. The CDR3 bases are TGTGCCAGCAGCCATGAACAGGGGAAAAAACTGTTTTTT.

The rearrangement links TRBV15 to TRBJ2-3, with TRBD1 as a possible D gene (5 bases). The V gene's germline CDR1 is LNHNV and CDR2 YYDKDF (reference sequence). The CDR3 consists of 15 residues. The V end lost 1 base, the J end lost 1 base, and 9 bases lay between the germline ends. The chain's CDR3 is CATSRVRQRTDTQYF. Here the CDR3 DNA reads TGTGCCACCAGCAGAGTACGACAGCGCACAGATACGCAGTATTTT.

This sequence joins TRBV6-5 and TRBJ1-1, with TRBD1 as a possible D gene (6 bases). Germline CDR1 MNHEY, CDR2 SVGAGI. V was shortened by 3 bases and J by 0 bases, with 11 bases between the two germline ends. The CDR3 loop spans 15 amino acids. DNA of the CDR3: TGTGCCAGCAGTTATACGACAGGATTGAACACTGAAGCTTTCTTT. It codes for CASSYTTGLNTEAFF.

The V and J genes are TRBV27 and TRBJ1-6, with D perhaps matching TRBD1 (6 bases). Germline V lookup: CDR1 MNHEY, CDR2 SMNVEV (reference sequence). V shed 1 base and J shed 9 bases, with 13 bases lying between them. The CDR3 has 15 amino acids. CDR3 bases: TGTGCCAGCAGTTTATTTTATGGGGGCGGTTCACCCCTCCACTTT. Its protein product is CASSLFYGGGSPLHF.

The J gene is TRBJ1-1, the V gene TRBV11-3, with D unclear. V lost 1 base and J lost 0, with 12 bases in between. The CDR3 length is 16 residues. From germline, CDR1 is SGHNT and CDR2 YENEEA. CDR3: CASSLGSGGVNTEAFF. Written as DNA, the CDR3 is TGTGCCAGCAGCTTAGGTTCGGGCGGGGTGAACACTGAAGCTTTCTTT.

The CDR3 here is CATSPGQGAIYSNQPQHF. The CDR3 nucleotides read TGTGCCACCAGCCCGGGACAGGGCGCTATTTATAGCAATCAGCCCCAGCATTTT. The V gene is TRBV24-1, the J gene TRBJ1-5; 9 nucleotides agree with TRBD1. V shed 7 bases, J shed 0 bases, and the junction held 12 bases outside the gene matches. Per the germline V gene, CDR1 is KGHDR and CDR2 is SFDVKD. The CDR3 is 18 residues long.

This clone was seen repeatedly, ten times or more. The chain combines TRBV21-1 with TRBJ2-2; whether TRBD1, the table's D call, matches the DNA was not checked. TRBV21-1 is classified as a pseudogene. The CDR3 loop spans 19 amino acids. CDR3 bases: TGTGCCAGCAGTTCCGGGGGGGACAGGGGGCCCCTGAACACCGGGGAGCTGTTTTTT. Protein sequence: CASSSGGDRGPLNTGELFF.

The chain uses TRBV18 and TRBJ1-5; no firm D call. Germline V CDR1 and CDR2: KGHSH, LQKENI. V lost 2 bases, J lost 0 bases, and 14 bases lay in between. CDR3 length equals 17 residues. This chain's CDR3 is CASSPLAASYSNQPQHF. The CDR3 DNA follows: TGTGCCAGCTCACCATTGGCGGCTAGCTATAGCAATCAGCCCCAGCATTTT.

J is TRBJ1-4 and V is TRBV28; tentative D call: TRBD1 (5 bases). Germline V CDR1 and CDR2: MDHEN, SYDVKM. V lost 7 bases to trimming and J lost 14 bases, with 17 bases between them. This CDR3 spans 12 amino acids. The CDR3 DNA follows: TGTGCCAGCACTACAAACAGGAAAGATCTGTTTTTT. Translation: CASTTNRKDLFF.

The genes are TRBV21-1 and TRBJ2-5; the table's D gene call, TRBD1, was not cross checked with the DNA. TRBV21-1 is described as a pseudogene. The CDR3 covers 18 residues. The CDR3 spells CASSKPNPRQEHQETQYF. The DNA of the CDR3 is TGTGCCAGCAGCAAACCGAACCCTCGACAGGAACACCAAGAGACCCAGTACTTC.

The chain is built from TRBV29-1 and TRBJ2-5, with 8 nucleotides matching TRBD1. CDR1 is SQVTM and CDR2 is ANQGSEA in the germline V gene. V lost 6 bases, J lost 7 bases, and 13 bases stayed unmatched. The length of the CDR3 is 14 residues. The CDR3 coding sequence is TGCAGCGTCCCCCTAACTGGACAGGGTGGGACCCAGTACTTC. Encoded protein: CSVPLTGQGGTQYF.

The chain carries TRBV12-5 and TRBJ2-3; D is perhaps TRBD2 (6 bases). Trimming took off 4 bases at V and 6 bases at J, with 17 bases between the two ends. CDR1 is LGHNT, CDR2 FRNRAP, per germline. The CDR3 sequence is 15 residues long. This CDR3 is CASGSGAGGVDTQYF. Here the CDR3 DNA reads TGTGCTAGTGGTTCGGGAGCAGGTGGTGTGGATACGCAGTATTTT.

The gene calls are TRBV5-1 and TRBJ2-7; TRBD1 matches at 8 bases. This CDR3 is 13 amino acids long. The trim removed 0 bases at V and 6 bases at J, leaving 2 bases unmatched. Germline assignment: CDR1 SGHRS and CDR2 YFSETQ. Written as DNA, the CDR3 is TGCGCCAGCAGCTTGGCGACAGGGGCCGAGCAGTACTTC. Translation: CASSLATGAEQYF.

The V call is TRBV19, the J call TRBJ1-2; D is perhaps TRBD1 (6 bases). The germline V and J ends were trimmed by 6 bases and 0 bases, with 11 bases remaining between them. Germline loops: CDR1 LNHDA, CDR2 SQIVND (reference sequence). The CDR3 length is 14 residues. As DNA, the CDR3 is TGTGCCAGTAGCCGGACAGAAACTAACTATGGCTACACCTTC. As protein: CASSRTETNYGYTF. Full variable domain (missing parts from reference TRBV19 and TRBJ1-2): DGGITQSPKYLFRKEGQNVTLSCEQNLNHDAMYWYRQDPGQGLRLIYYSQIVNDFQKGDIAEGYSVSREKKESFPLTVTSAQKNPTAFYLCASSRTETNYGYTFGSGTRLTVV.

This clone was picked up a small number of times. In DNA, the CDR3 is TGTGCCAGCAGTACTCCCGGGACAGGGGCCTACGAGCAGTACGTC. Protein product: CASSTPGTGAYEQYV. V gene TRBV2 combines with J gene TRBJ2-7; 10 bases agree with TRBD1. The CDR3 loop spans 15 amino acids. The germline gives CDR1 SNHLY, CDR2 FYNNEI. Trimming cost V 5 bases and J 2 bases; bases outside gene matches: 6.

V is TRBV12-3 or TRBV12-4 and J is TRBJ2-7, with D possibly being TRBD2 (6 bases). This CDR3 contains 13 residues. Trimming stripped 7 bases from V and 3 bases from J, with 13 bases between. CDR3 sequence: CASTPGGVYEQYF. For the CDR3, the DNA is TGTGCCAGCACCCCTGGAGGGGTCTACGAGCAGTACTTC.

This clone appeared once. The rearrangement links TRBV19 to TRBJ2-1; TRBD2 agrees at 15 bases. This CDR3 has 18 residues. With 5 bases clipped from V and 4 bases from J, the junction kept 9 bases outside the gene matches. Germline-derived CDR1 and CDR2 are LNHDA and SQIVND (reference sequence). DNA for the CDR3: TGTGCCAGTAGTCAGGGACTAGCGGGGGGATTTATTTACAATGAGCAGTTCTTC. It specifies CASSQGLAGGFIYNEQFF.

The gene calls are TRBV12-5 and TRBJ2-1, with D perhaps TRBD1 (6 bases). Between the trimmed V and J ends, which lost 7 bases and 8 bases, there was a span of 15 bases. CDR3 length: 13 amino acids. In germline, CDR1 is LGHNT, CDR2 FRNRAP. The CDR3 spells CASARGYFDEQFF. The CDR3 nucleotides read TGTGCTAGTGCCAGGGGTTACTTTGATGAGCAGTTCTTC.

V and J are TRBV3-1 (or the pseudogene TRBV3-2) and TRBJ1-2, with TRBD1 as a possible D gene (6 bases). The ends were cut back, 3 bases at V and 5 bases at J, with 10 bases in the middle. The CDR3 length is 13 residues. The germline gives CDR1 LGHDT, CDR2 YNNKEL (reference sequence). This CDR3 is CASSQPDSYGYTF. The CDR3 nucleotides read TGTGCCAGCAGCCAGCCGGACAGTTATGGCTACACCTTC.

In DNA, the CDR3 is TGTGCCACCAATGCACAATATAATTCACCCCTCCACTTT. Its translation: CATNAQYNSPLHF. The gene calls are TRBV15 and TRBJ1-6; D is undetermined. Germline V gene lookup returns CDR1 LNHNV and CDR2 YYDKDF (reference sequence). This CDR3 spans 13 amino acids. V was cut by 7 bases and J by 4 bases, with 8 bases left in between.

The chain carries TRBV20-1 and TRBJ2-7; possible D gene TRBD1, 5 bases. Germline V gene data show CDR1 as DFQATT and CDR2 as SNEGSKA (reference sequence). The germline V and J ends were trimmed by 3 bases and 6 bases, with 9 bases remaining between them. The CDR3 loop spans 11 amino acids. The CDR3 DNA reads TGCAGTGCTAGTTTGGGGCTCGAGCAGTACTTC. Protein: CSASLGLEQYF.